This TCR beta chain was captured in a study of PD-1 blockade in mismatch repair-deficient tumors. Study-level background: Patients had 12 mismatch repair-deficient cancer types, all previously treated and progressing.

Regarding the study as a whole: After pembrolizumab, tumor-resident clones rose rapidly, then generally contracted before radiologic responses.

All patients were mismatch repair deficient, assessed by either PCR or immunohistochemistry. The TCR-sequenced patients were a few responders to pembrolizumab. With regard to this clone: Its cognate antigen is unknown.

V lost 6 bases to trimming and J lost 4 bases; unmatched junction nucleotides: 9. This CDR3 is 15 amino acids long. The V gene's germline CDR1 is PRHDT and CDR2 FYEKMQ (reference sequence). Clones were sequenced by immunoSEQ multiplex PCR, and TCRdb holds only the in-frame ones, with some missing. Here the sample spans approximately 38,000 clones, roughly three quarters being singletons. The chain carries TRBV13 and TRBJ2-7; TRBD1 agrees at 10 bases. The clonotype comes from an adult with mismatch repair-deficient cancer. This specimen consisted of peripheral blood, obtained 4 weeks after starting pembrolizumab. DNA for the CDR3: TGTGCCAGCAGTTACATGGACAGGGGGATGTACGAGCAGTACTTC. It codes for CASSYMDRGMYEQYF.